Listed below are T cell receptor beta chains from one sample, sequenced in a study of control samples from healthy donors and cancer patients. TCRdb's table, derived via immunoSEQ multiplex PCR, lists solely in-frame clones and lacks some. Seen here are around 50,000 clones, 95% to 97% observed once, and the top ten hold 1.5% to 2%. Sample: blood. These receptors all stem from a woman younger than 45 in good health. The CDR3 runs from the conserved cysteine through the conserved F or W. The D gene is left open where the match is weak. The size of a clone is reported for some rows only, either as once, few or many, or as a class for expanded clones.

>-|-|TRBV28|TRBJ1-1
TGTGCCAGCAGACAAACAGGGAGCACTGAAGCTTTCTTT
CASRQTGSTEAFF
>-|-|TRBV28|TRBJ1-3
TGTGCCAGCAGGGACTTTGGGGCCTTTGGAAACACCATATATTTT
CASRDFGAFGNTIYF
>-|TRBD2|TRBV7-2|TRBJ2-7
TGTGCCAGCAGTCGACTAGCGGGGATAAATTTTTACGAGCAGTACTTC
CASSRLAGINFYEQYF
>-|-|TRBV6-5|TRBJ1-1
TGTGCCAGCAGTACCCAGGGGCTAGGCACTGAAGCTTTCTTT
CASSTQGLGTEAFF
>-|TRBD1|TRBV6-5|TRBJ1-4
TGTGCCAGCAGTTACGGCGGACAGGCGAATGAAAAACTGTTTTTT
CASSYGGQANEKLFF
>-|-|TRBV7-9|TRBJ1-5
TGTGCCAGCAGCTGGGGACACCTTCAGCCCCAGCATTTT
CASSWGHLQPQHF
>-|-|TRBV6-1|TRBJ2-5
TGTGCCAGCAGTGAAGTTGGGGCAGTCCAAGAGACCCAGTACTTC
CASSEVGAVQETQYF
>-|-|TRBV29-1|TRBJ1-1
TGCAGCGTACGAATCGGGGGTCGGGACACTGAAGCTTTCTTT
CSVRIGGRDTEAFF
>-|-|TRBV5-4|TRBJ2-5
TGTGCCAGCAGCTCTGATATGGGCTCGGGCGAGACCCAGTACTTC
CASSSDMGSGETQYF
>-|TRBD2|TRBV24-1|TRBJ2-3
TGTGCCGCCAGTGATCCGGGACTAGCTGATACGCAGTATTTT
CAASDPGLADTQYF
>-|-|TRBV7-9|TRBJ1-6
TGTGCCAGCAGCTTAACGGGCACTCAGACACCCCTCCACTTT
CASSLTGTQTPLHF
>-|-|TRBV6-5|TRBJ1-1
TGTGCCAGCAGCCCCCAACGGGTTATGACTGAAGCTTTCTTT
CASSPQRVMTEAFF
>-|-|TRBV28|TRBJ1-5
TGTGCCAGCGGGGGGTGGAGTCAGCCCCAGCATTTT
CASGGWSQPQHF
>-|-|TRBV11-2|TRBJ2-1
TGTGCCAGCAGCACAACCACCGGGACACACCTGAGTGCGGGCGAGCAGTTCTTC
CASSTTTGTHLSAGEQFF
>-|TRBD2|TRBV30|TRBJ2-7
TGTGCCTGGAGTCAATCGGGGAGGGATGGGCAGTACTTC
CAWSQSGRDGQYF
>once|-|TRBV6-5|TRBJ2-5
TGTGCCAGCAGCCCCCCGACAGGGACTCAAGAGACCCAGTACTTC
CASSPPTGTQETQYF
>-|-|TRBV12-3/TRBV12-4|TRBJ2-7
TGTGCCAGCAGCCCTAGTGGGCGAGAGCAGTACTTC
CASSPSGREQYF
>-|-|TRBV7-9|TRBJ2-1
TGTGCCAGCAGCCCAGCTCCCAGCAGCTACAATGAGCAGTTCTTC
CASSPAPSSYNEQFF
>-|-|TRBV5-5|TRBJ2-5
TGTGCCAGCAGCTTGGTCAAACGACAGGGAGGACAAGAGACCCAGTACTTC
CASSLVKRQGGQETQYF
>-|TRBD1|TRBV7-3|TRBJ2-3
TGTGCCAGCAGTCCGGGGACAGGAGGCACAGATACGCAGTATTTT
CASSPGTGGTDTQYF
>-|TRBD2|TRBV7-8|TRBJ2-1
TGTGCCAGCAGCCCCCGAGGGACTAGCGGGACTGGGAATGAGCAGTTCTTC
CASSPRGTSGTGNEQFF
>-|TRBD1|TRBV9|TRBJ2-1
TGTGCCAGCGGAGGACAGGGGGCTGGCAATGAGCAGTTCTTC
CASGGQGAGNEQFF
>-|-|TRBV4-2|TRBJ1-5
TGTGCCAGCAGCCAAGCAGGGAAGATTGATCAGCCCCAGCATTTT
CASSQAGKIDQPQHF
>-|-|TRBV19|TRBJ2-1
TGTGCCAGTGTACAGGGAGGTGAGCAGTTCTTC
CASVQGGEQFF
>once|-|TRBV12-3/TRBV12-4|TRBJ1-6
TGTGCCAGCAGCCTAGTCGAGAATTCACCCCTCCACTTT
CASSLVENSPLHF
>-|TRBD1|TRBV6-5|TRBJ2-7
TGTGCCAGCACGCCGACCGGGACAGACTCCTACGAGCAGTACTTC
CASTPTGTDSYEQYF
>-|TRBD2|TRBV27|TRBJ2-1
TGTGCCAGCGGCCTAAGCGGGGATTACAATGAGCAGTTCTTC
CASGLSGDYNEQFF
>once|-|TRBV11-2|TRBJ2-1
TGTGCCAGCAGCTTAGCAGTGGGGGGGCAGATCTACAATGAGCAGTTCTTC
CASSLAVGGQIYNEQFF
>-|-|TRBV6-6|TRBJ1-2
TGTGCCAGCAGGTACCCGGGTGGCTACACCTTC
CASRYPGGYTF
>-|TRBD2|TRBV2|TRBJ2-7
TGTGCCAGCAGTGAATCTAGCGGGAGCTCCTACGAGCAGTACTTC
CASSESSGSSYEQYF
>-|TRBD1|TRBV30|TRBJ1-4
TGTGCCTGGAACAGGGACAGGGGGGAAAAACTGTTTTTT
CAWNRDRGEKLFF
>-|-|TRBV4-1|TRBJ2-2
TGCGCCAGCAGCCAAGGGACAACGAACACCGGGGAGCTGTTTTTT
CASSQGTTNTGELFF
>-|TRBD1|TRBV5-8|TRBJ2-7
TGTGCCAGCAGCAGAGGACAGGGGGCCTACGAGCAGTACTTC
CASSRGQGAYEQYF
>once|TRBD2|TRBV28|TRBJ2-7
TGTGCCAGCAGTCCCAGCGGGAGCTCCTACGAGCAGTACTTC
CASSPSGSSYEQYF
>once|-|TRBV11-2|TRBJ1-4
TGTGCCAGCAGCTTAGATGGAGGGGATGAAAAACTGTTTTTT
CASSLDGGDEKLFF
>once|TRBD2|TRBV30|TRBJ2-3
TGTGCCTGGAGTGCGCCGGGACTAGCAGGAGATACGCAGTATTTT
CAWSAPGLAGDTQYF
>-|-|TRBV2|TRBJ2-2
TGTGCCAGCAGTGAAGACAGGGAGAACACCGGGGAGCTGTTTTTT
CASSEDRENTGELFF
>once|-|TRBV7-9|TRBJ2-7
TGTGCCAGCAGCTTAGACTTAAGCTACGAGCAGTACTTC
CASSLDLSYEQYF
>-|TRBD1|TRBV19|TRBJ2-5
TGTGCCAGTAGTGACCCAAACAGGGGCGCCGGGGAGACCCAGTACTTC
CASSDPNRGAGETQYF
>-|-|TRBV7-9|TRBJ2-7
TGTGCCAGCAGCCACCGGGACTCTACCTACGAGCAGTACTTC
CASSHRDSTYEQYF
>-|-|TRBV19|TRBJ2-1
TGTGCCAGTAGCCGATGGGAGCAGTTCTTC
CASSRWEQFF
>-|-|TRBV2|TRBJ2-7
TGTGCCAGCAGTGAAGCCTCGTGGGACTGGGACGAGCAGTACTTC
CASSEASWDWDEQYF
>-|-|TRBV9|TRBJ2-1
TGTGCCAGCAGCCCCCCCTCCGGGACAAAGTTCTTC
CASSPPSGTKFF
>once|-|TRBV19|TRBJ1-1
TGTGCCAGTAGTTTACAGGAGAGCACTGAAGCTTTCTTT
CASSLQESTEAFF
>-|-|TRBV28|TRBJ2-7
TGTGCCAGCAGTCCGGGCGGCCCTAAGACCTACGAGCAGTACTTC
CASSPGGPKTYEQYF
>-|-|TRBV4-1|TRBJ2-7
TGCGCCAGCAGCCAAGATCCAGACTACGAGCAGTACTTC
CASSQDPDYEQYF
>once|-|TRBV19|TRBJ1-5
TGTGCCAGTAGTCCCTTGGGGGGTGGTAGCAATCAGCCCCAGCATTTT
CASSPLGGGSNQPQHF
>once|-|TRBV18|TRBJ1-1
TGTGCCAGCTCACCAAACGGAAACACTGAAGCTTTCTTT
CASSPNGNTEAFF
>once|-|TRBV21-1|TRBJ2-7
TGTGCCAGCAGCAAAGATAGCGGGGACCCAACTACCTACGAGCAGTACTTC
CASSKDSGDPTTYEQYF
>-|TRBD1|TRBV18|TRBJ1-2
TGTGCCAGCTCACTAGAGGTCAAGTTCGGGACAGGGGGCCTCGATGGCTACACCTTC
CASSLEVKFGTGGLDGYTF
>-|-|TRBV6-1|TRBJ2-1
TGTGCCAGCAGTGAAGGGGTGTCCTACAATGAGCAGTTCTTC
CASSEGVSYNEQFF
>-|-|TRBV5-1|TRBJ1-2
TGCGCCAGCAGCGGGAGGGACGGCCGGTTTGATGGCTACACCTTC
CASSGRDGRFDGYTF
>-|-|TRBV29-1|TRBJ1-1
TGCAGCGTGGCGAACACTGAAGCTTTCTTT
CSVANTEAFF
>-|-|TRBV28|TRBJ1-3
TGTGCCAGCAGAAAGACAGGTTCTGGAAACACCATATATTTT
CASRKTGSGNTIYF
>once|-|TRBV6-5|TRBJ2-5
TGTGCCAGCAGTCCCCCGGGACATTGGGAGACCCAGTACTTC
CASSPPGHWETQYF